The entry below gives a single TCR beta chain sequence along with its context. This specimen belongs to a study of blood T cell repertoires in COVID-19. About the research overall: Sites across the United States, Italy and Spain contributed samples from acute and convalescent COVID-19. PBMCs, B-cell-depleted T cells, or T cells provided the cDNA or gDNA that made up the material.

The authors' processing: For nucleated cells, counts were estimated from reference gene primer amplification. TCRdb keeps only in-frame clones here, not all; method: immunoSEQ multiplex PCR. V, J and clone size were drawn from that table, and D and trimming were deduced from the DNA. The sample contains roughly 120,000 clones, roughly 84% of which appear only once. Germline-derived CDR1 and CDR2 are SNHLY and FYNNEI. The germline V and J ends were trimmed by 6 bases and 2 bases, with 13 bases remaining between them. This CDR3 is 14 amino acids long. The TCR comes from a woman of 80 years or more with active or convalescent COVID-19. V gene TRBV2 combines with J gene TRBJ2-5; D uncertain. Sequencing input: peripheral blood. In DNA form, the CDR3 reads TGTGCCAGCAGCCGATCGAACTCTCAAGAGACCCAGTACTTC. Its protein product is CASSRSNSQETQYF. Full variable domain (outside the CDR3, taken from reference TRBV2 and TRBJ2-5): EPEVTQTPSHQVTQMGQEVILRCVPISNHLYFYWYRQILGQKVEFLVSFYNNEISEKSEIFDDQFSVERPDGSNFTLKIRSTKLEDSAMYFCASSRSNSQETQYFGPGTRLLVL.